This T cell receptor beta chain was profiled in a study of early T cells in non-severe SARS-CoV-2 infection. The CDR3 totals 12 residues. Trimming took 7 bases from V and 7 from J, leaving 14 bases between them. The V gene's germline CDR1 is SQVTM and CDR2 ANQGSEA. TCRdb reprocessed the 5' RACE reads via MiXCR and lists one record per CDR3 protein. The sample lists approximately 52,000 distinct CDR3 sequences; approximately 8.4% were seen once. A few counts support this clonotype. The sequencing input was whole blood. V gene TRBV29-1 combines with J gene TRBJ2-4, with D perhaps matching TRBD1 (6 bases). The origin of this receptor is an adult who was a healthcare worker with PCR-confirmed SARS-CoV-2 infection or an uninfected control (not recorded which). CDR3 residues: CSAGVGENIQYF. The CDR3 region has the DNA TGCAGCGCAGGGGTAGGGGAGAACATTCAGTACTTC.